These T cell receptor beta chains were read from a single sample in a study of graft-versus-host responses after intestinal transplantation. Here immunoSEQ multiplex PCR was the method, and the copy in TCRdb shows in-frame clones only, minus some. The sample holds 80,000 or so clones, about 90% seen once. The sample consisted of PBMCs, taken 98 days after intestinal transplantation. All receptors come from a human patient who received an intestinal transplant, so some T cells may come from the graft donor. CDR3s include the opening cysteine and the closing phenylalanine or tryptophan. D genes are given only for firm matches. Clone size, where shown, is once, few, many, or a class for clones that have expanded.

j_call: TRBJ2-7; clone_size: NA; v_call: TRBV4-1; d_call: NA; cdr3_nt: TGCGCCAGCAGCCAAGAGAAAGCGGACTACGAGCAGTACTTC; cdr3_aa: CASSQEKADYEQYF
j_call: TRBJ2-5; clone_size: NA; v_call: TRBV28; d_call: NA; cdr3_nt: TGTGCCAGCAGTGGGGAGGTCCGGCGGGAGACCCAGTACTTC; cdr3_aa: CASSGEVRRETQYF
j_call: TRBJ2-7; clone_size: NA; v_call: TRBV14; d_call: NA; cdr3_nt: TGTGCCAGCAGCCAAGATTTCGGACCAGAAGACTCCTACGAGCAGTACTTC; cdr3_aa: CASSQDFGPEDSYEQYF
j_call: TRBJ2-2; clone_size: NA; v_call: TRBV27; d_call: TRBD2; cdr3_nt: TGTGCCAGCAGACGGCTAGCGGAGTACACCGGGGAGCTGTTTTTT; cdr3_aa: CASRRLAEYTGELFF
j_call: TRBJ2-7; clone_size: medium-sized; v_call: TRBV28; d_call: TRBD1; cdr3_nt: TGTGCCAGCAGCATAGGGGACAGGGGCCCCTACGAGCAGTACTTC; cdr3_aa: CASSIGDRGPYEQYF
j_call: TRBJ2-7; clone_size: NA; v_call: TRBV7-6; d_call: TRBD2; cdr3_nt: TGTGCCAGCAGCTTAGGGCTAGCGGGGGACGAGCAGTACTTC; cdr3_aa: CASSLGLAGDEQYF
j_call: TRBJ2-1; clone_size: NA; v_call: TRBV7-9; d_call: TRBD1; cdr3_nt: TGTGCCAGCGAGCCATTTACCGGGACAGGGGGAAGCAATGAGCAGTTCTTC; cdr3_aa: CASEPFTGTGGSNEQFF
j_call: TRBJ2-7; clone_size: NA; v_call: TRBV4-1; d_call: NA; cdr3_nt: TGCGCCAGCAGCCGCCAGACTGGAGCCTACGAGCAGTACTTC; cdr3_aa: CASSRQTGAYEQYF
j_call: TRBJ1-3; clone_size: NA; v_call: TRBV25-1; d_call: TRBD1; cdr3_nt: TGTGCCAGCAGTGAATCAGGGGGCTCTGGAAACACCATATATTTT; cdr3_aa: CASSESGGSGNTIYF
j_call: TRBJ2-7; clone_size: NA; v_call: TRBV7-9; d_call: NA; cdr3_nt: TGTGCCAGCAGCCCGCGGGACAGTTTCTTCTACGAGCAGTACTTC; cdr3_aa: CASSPRDSFFYEQYF
j_call: TRBJ2-3; clone_size: NA; v_call: TRBV6-1; d_call: NA; cdr3_nt: TGTGCCAGCAGCGCGGGCGCCACCAGGACGCAGTATTTT; cdr3_aa: CASSAGATRTQYF
j_call: TRBJ2-1; clone_size: few; v_call: TRBV11-2; d_call: NA; cdr3_nt: TGTGCCAGCAAAAGCTCCTACAATGAGCAGTTCTTC; cdr3_aa: CASKSSYNEQFF
j_call: TRBJ1-2; clone_size: few; v_call: TRBV2; d_call: NA; cdr3_nt: TGTGCCAGCAGTGAAAGGGCAGGGTTTGGCTACTATGGCTACACCTTC; cdr3_aa: CASSERAGFGYYGYTF
j_call: TRBJ2-1; clone_size: once; v_call: TRBV7-3; d_call: NA; cdr3_nt: TGTGCCAGCAGTCTACCCCCTCACAATGAGCAGTTCTTC; cdr3_aa: CASSLPPHNEQFF
j_call: TRBJ2-5; clone_size: NA; v_call: TRBV30; d_call: NA; cdr3_nt: TGTGCCTGGAGCGGGGGTATTCAGGGAGAGACCCAGTACTTC; cdr3_aa: CAWSGGIQGETQYF
j_call: TRBJ2-5; clone_size: NA; v_call: TRBV19; d_call: NA; cdr3_nt: TGTGCCAGTAGTATAAAGGGGTTACCCCCTCAAGAGACCCAGTACTTC; cdr3_aa: CASSIKGLPPQETQYF